Presented here are 11 T cell receptor beta chains from one specimen sequenced in a study of cytomegalovirus exposure and HLA in healthy donors. Vbeta (60) and Jbeta (13) primers were used in the PCR. Assay: immunoSEQ multiplex PCR; the TCRdb copy retains only in-frame clones and omits some. Found here are roughly 240,000 clones, about 80% of them singletons; the top ten hold 5.4%. Specimen: PBMCs. The source of these receptors is a middle-aged woman in good health and CMV-seropositive.

The chain joins TRBV10-3 to TRBJ1-1, with 7 bases fitting TRBD1. Trimming cost V 6 bases and J 6 bases; bases outside gene matches: 10. This CDR3 region has 14 residues. Per the germline V gene, CDR1 is ENHRY and CDR2 is SYGVKD. The CDR3 DNA is TGTGCCATCAGGGCCGGGACAGTTTCAGCTGAAGCTTTCTTT. Residues: CAIRAGTVSAEAFF.

In this sample, this clone turned up a few times. The chain carries TRBV6-5 and TRBJ2-4; 11 bases are a match to TRBD1. CDR1 is MNHEY, CDR2 SVGAGI, per germline. The ends lost 2 bases at V and 7 bases at J; junction bases unmatched: 7. The CDR3 spans 16 residues. In DNA form, the CDR3 reads TGTGCCAGCAGTTACACCGGACAGGGGGCCAGGAACATTCAGTACTTC. It encodes CASSYTGQGARNIQYF.

The DNA of the CDR3 is TGCGCCAGCAGTGAGGGGAGGGGACACGATGAGCAGTTCTTC. Amino acid sequence: CASSEGRGHDEQFF. The gene calls are TRBV10-2 and TRBJ2-1, with a possible D match to TRBD2 (7 bases). Looked up from germline, CDR1 is WSHSY and CDR2 is SAAADI. This CDR3 region has 14 residues. Trimming took 2 bases from V and 8 from J, leaving 13 bases between them.

The J gene is TRBJ1-2, the V gene TRBV7-9; a possible D gene is TRBD1 (5 bases). The CDR3 consists of 12 residues. Germline-derived CDR1 and CDR2 are SEHNR and FQNEAQ (reference sequence). CDR3 residues: CSAQGEVYGYTF. CDR3 coding DNA: TGTTCCGCGCAGGGTGAGGTCTATGGCTACACCTTC.

CDR3: CASMEPDSPTYEQYF. The CDR3 nucleotides read TGCGCCAGCATGGAACCGGACAGTCCTACCTACGAGCAGTACTTC. V usage is TRBV5-1 and J usage is TRBJ2-7; D may be TRBD1 (6 bases). Trimming stripped 6 bases from V and 2 bases from J, with 18 bases between. Germline CDR1 is SGHRS and CDR2 is YFSETQ. The CDR3 is 15 amino acids. Complete variable domain (other parts from reference TRBV5-1 and TRBJ2-7): KAGVTQTPRYLIKTRGQQVTLSCSPISGHRSVSWYQQTPGQGLQFLFEYFSETQRNKGNFPGRFSGRQFSNSRSEMNVSTLELGDSALYLCASMEPDSPTYEQYFGPGTRLTVT.

This clone was recorded a few times. J is TRBJ2-7 and V is TRBV18, with D hard to call. This CDR3 is built from 12 residues. Germline CDR1 is KGHSH and CDR2 is LQKENI. Between the trimmed V and J ends, which lost 2 bases and 3 bases, there was a span of 5 bases. The CDR3 protein is CASSPNIYEQYF. The CDR3 DNA reads as TGTGCCAGCTCACCAAATATCTACGAGCAGTACTTC.

This clone has only a few counts. The CDR3 DNA is TGTGCCAGCAGCACAGGAACCGCTGGCTACACCTTC. Encoded protein: CASSTGTAGYTF. The chain recombines TRBV13 with TRBJ1-2; the D gene is possibly TRBD1 (5 bases). The CDR3 totals 12 residues. Trimming took off 5 bases at V and 7 bases at J, with 11 bases between the two ends. The germline V gene encodes CDR1 PRHDT and CDR2 FYEKMQ (reference sequence).

The chain is built from TRBV5-1 and TRBJ2-5; 10 bases line up with TRBD2. Losses at the gene ends were 3 bases for V and 2 bases for J; bases not matched to a gene: 10. The CDR3 spans 17 residues. The V gene's germline CDR1 is SGHRS and CDR2 YFSETQ. The DNA of the CDR3 is TGCGCCAGCAGCTCCCAGGGGAGCGGGAGGGAACAAGAGACCCAGTACTTC. Encoded protein: CASSSQGSGREQETQYF.

This chain links TRBV2 with TRBJ2-2; the match to TRBD2 covers 8 bases. The CDR3 runs to 17 residues. J was trimmed by 4 bases and V by 8 bases; bases with no gene match: 15. The germline CDR1 and CDR2 sequences are SNHLY and FYNNEI. This chain's CDR3 is CASRQDGGGRGTGELFF. CDR3 sequence (DNA): TGTGCCAGCCGACAGGATGGCGGGGGGCGTGGCACCGGGGAGCTGTTTTTT.

The V and J genes are TRBV19 and TRBJ1-6; the D is unclear. The V gene lost 3 bases and the J gene lost 7 bases, with 19 bases spanning the gap. The CDR3 loop spans 17 amino acids. Germline V CDR1 and CDR2: LNHDA, SQIVND (reference sequence). In nucleotides, the CDR3 is TGTGCCAGTAGTATGGGAGCGACTCACCTAGTCAATTCACCCCTCCACTTT. Translated, it gives CASSMGATHLVNSPLHF.

The chain uses TRBV6-1 and TRBJ1-6, with 7 nucleotides matching TRBD1. After removal of 3 bases from V and 6 bases from J, the junction contained 5 bases not matched to a gene. The CDR3 is made up of 15 amino acids. From germline, CDR1 is MNHNS and CDR2 SASEGT. CDR3 sequence: CASSEAGQFNSPLHF. The CDR3 nucleotides read TGTGCCAGCAGTGAGGCGGGACAGTTTAATTCACCCCTCCACTTT.